This TCR beta chain came from a study of CD4 T cells in relation to SARS-CoV-2 and coronaviruses. Before the COVID-19 pandemic, during about 2010-2019, CD4+ T cells were taken from unexposed donors. Deep TCR-beta sequencing used DNA from uncultured naive and memory CD4+ T cells. Sequenced by immunoSEQ multiplex PCR; TCRdb stores in-frame clones only, minus some. The sample has about 68,000 clones, about 92% seen once. Notes on the study in general: The assay detects memory recall responses, not culture-primed primary responses. This crossreactivity analysis covered spike protein alone, no other viral proteins. Approximately 65% of donors had memory CD4+ clonotypes crossrecognizing SARS-CoV-2 and common cold coronavirus spike.

Regarding this clone: Its antigen remains unknown.

Sample: naive CD4+ T cells from PBMCs. Subset reported: naive CD4+ T cells isolated by negative enrichment. The TCR was taken from a human donor in good health.

The DNA of the CDR3 is TGTGCCAGCAGCTTGGATCAGGGCGGCATTCAGTACTTC. Translated: CASSLDQGGIQYF. This sequence joins TRBV7-2 and TRBJ2-4; D perhaps matches TRBD1 (5 bases). Germline V gene lookup returns CDR1 SGHTA and CDR2 FQGNSA. CDR3 size: 13 residues. Trimming shortened V by 3 bases and J by 9 bases, and 12 bases separated the two germline ends.